The rows below give T cell receptor beta chains drawn from one sample of a study of blood T cells in healthy people across ages. A single record per CDR3 protein comes from TCRdb applying MiXCR to the 5' RACE reads. Of around 1.5 million distinct CDR3 sequences detected, approximately 38% appear once; the ten largest clones hold 7% to 9.5%. The sequencing sample was made of blood. These receptors were obtained from a young woman in good health. CDR3s include the opening cysteine and the closing phenylalanine or tryptophan. D genes are given only for firm matches. Size is omitted from some rows. Given values are once, few, many or a class for expanded clones.

TRBJ2-7	NA	18	NA	TRBV5-5	TGTGCCAGCAGCCGCGCGCCTCTGACTTCCCGAGGGATCTACGAGCAGTACTTC	CASSRAPLTSRGIYEQYF
TRBJ2-7	NA	14	NA	TRBV6-5	TGTGCCAGCAGTTACAAGGCAGGCTCCTACGAGCAGTACTTC	CASSYKAGSYEQYF
TRBJ2-1	TRBD2	17	NA	TRBV2	TGTGCCGTTGAGGCCAGAGCGGGGCAGAGCTCCTACAATGAGCAGTTCTTC	CAVEARAGQSSYNEQFF
TRBJ2-7	TRBD2	15	NA	TRBV7-8	TGTGCCAGCAGCGAATCGACTAGCGGGAGGGCCGAGCAGTACTTC	CASSESTSGRAEQYF
TRBJ2-1	NA	13	NA	TRBV7-7	TGTGCCGTCGGACCAGGCGGCGTTAATGAGCAGTTCTTC	CAVGPGGVNEQFF
TRBJ1-2	NA	12	few	TRBV20-1	TGCAGTGCTAGAGGTGGGAAAGGTGGCTACACCTTC	CSARGGKGGYTF
TRBJ2-1	TRBD2	14	few	TRBV20-1	TGCAGTGCTACCCCAGGACTAGCTGGCAATGAGCAGTTCTTC	CSATPGLAGNEQFF
TRBJ2-1	TRBD2	17	NA	TRBV18	TGTGCCAGCTCACCAGGCTGGGGGGGGAGCTCCTACAATGAGCAGTTCTTC	CASSPGWGGSSYNEQFF
TRBJ2-2	TRBD1	15	NA	TRBV9	TGTGCCAGCAGCGGAACAGGGGTGAACACCGGGGAGCTGTTTTTT	CASSGTGVNTGELFF
TRBJ1-2	NA	13	NA	TRBV10-3	TGTGCCATCAGTGAGGGGTCGTCGGGGGGCTACACCTTC	CAISEGSSGGYTF
TRBJ2-2	NA	16	few	TRBV29-1	TGCAGCGTTGAAGGCCCCCCGGCGGAGAACACCGGGGAGCTGTTTTTT	CSVEGPPAENTGELFF
TRBJ1-2	NA	15	few	TRBV5-1	TGCGCCAGCAGCCACGAGCCCGGGGGGCTAAATGGCTACACCTTC	CASSHEPGGLNGYTF
TRBJ2-3	NA	15	NA	TRBV28	TGTGCCAGCAGTTTGGCATCCACCGGTGGGGATACGCAGTATTTT	CASSLASTGGDTQYF